One T cell receptor beta chain is described in this entry. Its antigen target is currently unknown. No much larger clonotype is one base removed from it; base qualities were not supplied. The data stem from a study of T cells in localized non-small cell lung cancer (dated by TCRdb to 2020 to 2021). With respect to the entire study: The study analyzed T cell repertoires of about 230 early-stage NSCLC patients, comparing tumors and uninvolved tumor-adjacent lungs. The mean age of the NSCLC patients was around 65 years, with 130 or so men and around 100 women. The cohort was made up of around 250 treatment-naive NSCLC patients whose localized lung tumors had been resected.

Reading the germline V gene gives CDR1 MNHEY and CDR2 SVGAGI. V and J are truncated by 1 base and 5 bases respectively, leaving an intervening sequence of 8 bases. The CDR3 runs 13 amino acids, cysteine and phenylalanine included. The retained sequence is limited to the CDR3, 39 bases, with the frame set at the first base. The investigation overall reported the following: Because multi-region tumor sequencing was not performed, intratumor heterogeneity could not be ruled out. Longer overall survival was associated with higher T cell density in blood, whereas shorter survival was associated with higher clonality in adjacent lung. The highest T cell clonality was observed in uninvolved tumor-adjacent lung, where clonality exceeded that of tumor, suggesting that antigenic responses were more focused in uninvolved tumor-adjacent lung. A median of roughly 60 of the top 100 tumor clones turned up in the paired uninvolved adjacent lung, and roughly 28 of those clones also ranked among the top 100 of that same adjacent lung. Because the study design was exploratory, TCR variables were selected using unadjusted p-values without false-discovery rate correction.

TCR beta CDR3 regions were sequenced from DNA using the immunoSEQ Assay. Under the source paper's analysis protocol: To compute T cell density, TCR beta template counts were normalized to usable DNA, which was estimated by amplifying housekeeping genes. Using the preseqR package, richness was estimated by extrapolating to 120,000 templates for tissue samples and 400,000 templates for PBMC samples. Clonality was calculated as one minus Pielou's evenness. Tissue-enriched TCRs were identified through differential abundance testing performed on productive amino-acid clonotypes, with a minimum total count of 5 and an alpha of 0.1. Repertoire overlap between compartments was quantified with the Jaccard Index and Morisita Overlap Index. TCR beta CDR3s were clustered by GLIPH together with public tetramer-defined viral CDR3s, and at least three viral sequences plus V-gene enrichment were required for viral motifs. The table was pulled from immuneACCESS by TCRdb, which kept in-frame rearrangements only. Such tables lose some clones; where checked, under half of the loss comes from unresolved V genes, and the rest has no known cause. V, J and clone size are taken as reported in that table, and D and trimming were inferred from the DNA itself. For this sample the table gives about 11,000 clones, of which 90% to 95% were detected only once. The ten top clones hold about 13% of the sample.

At diagnosis, tumor, uninvolved tumor-adjacent lung and peripheral blood were collected and then preserved as a mix of FFPE and fresh-frozen material. Blood samples were analyzed as peripheral blood mononuclear cells for TCR repertoire profiling. In this chain, TRBV6-5 is recombined with TRBJ1-1, and the D gene may be TRBD1, 5 bases matching. This material consisted of peripheral blood, taken before any cancer treatment. The sequence was collected from a male donor at least 60 years old with stage III lung adenocarcinoma. The CDR3 corresponds to CASSYYRGTEAFF. The sequence in DNA is TGTGCCAGCAGTTACTATCGGGGGACTGAAGCTTTCTTT.